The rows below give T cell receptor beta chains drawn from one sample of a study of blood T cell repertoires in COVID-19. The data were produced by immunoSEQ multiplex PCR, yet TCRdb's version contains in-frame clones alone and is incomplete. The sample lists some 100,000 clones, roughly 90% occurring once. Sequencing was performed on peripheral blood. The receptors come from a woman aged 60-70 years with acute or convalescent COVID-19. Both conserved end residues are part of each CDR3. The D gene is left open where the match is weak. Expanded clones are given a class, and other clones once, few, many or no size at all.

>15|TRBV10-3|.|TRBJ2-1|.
CAISGLVGVGNEQFF
TGTGCCATCAGTGGATTAGTAGGGGTCGGCAATGAGCAGTTCTTC
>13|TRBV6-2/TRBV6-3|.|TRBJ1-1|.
CASSYYRGTEAFF
TGTGCCAGCAGTTATTATAGGGGAACTGAAGCTTTCTTT
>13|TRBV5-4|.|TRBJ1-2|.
CASSLSRGRGYTF
TGTGCCAGCAGCTTATCCAGGGGTCGCGGCTACACCTTC
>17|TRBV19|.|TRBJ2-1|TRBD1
CASSIGTGTGSYNEQFF
TGTGCCAGTAGTATAGGGACAGGGACTGGGTCCTACAATGAGCAGTTCTTC
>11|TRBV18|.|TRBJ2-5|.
CASSPKETQYF
TGTGCCAGCTCACCTAAAGAGACCCAGTACTTC
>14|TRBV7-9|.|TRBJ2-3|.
CASREDLFTDTQYF
TGTGCCAGCAGGGAGGATTTGTTCACAGATACGCAGTATTTT
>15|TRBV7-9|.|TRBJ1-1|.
CASSLGVRVGTEAFF
TGTGCCAGCAGCTTAGGGGTCAGGGTTGGAACTGAAGCTTTCTTT
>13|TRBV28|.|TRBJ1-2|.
CASSLDRNYGYTF
TGTGCCAGCAGCCTCGACAGGAACTATGGCTACACCTTC
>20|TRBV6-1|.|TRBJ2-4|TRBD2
CASSEAGLAGTLLAKNIQYF
TGTGCCAGCAGTGAAGCTGGGCTAGCGGGGACCTTACTAGCCAAAAACATTCAGTACTTC
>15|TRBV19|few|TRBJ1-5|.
CASSPDSWRNQPQHF
TGTGCCAGTAGCCCGGACAGTTGGAGGAATCAGCCCCAGCATTTT
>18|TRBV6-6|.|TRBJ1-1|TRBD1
CASSRGSRTGGAMTEAFF
TGTGCCAGCAGTCGAGGATCCCGGACAGGGGGCGCGATGACTGAAGCTTTCTTT
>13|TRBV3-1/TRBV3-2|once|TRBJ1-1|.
CASSQVPGTEAFF
TGTGCCAGCAGCCAAGTTCCGGGGACTGAAGCTTTCTTT
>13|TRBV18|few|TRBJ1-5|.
CASSRGRNQPQHF
TGTGCCAGCTCACGGGGGAGGAATCAGCCCCAGCATTTT
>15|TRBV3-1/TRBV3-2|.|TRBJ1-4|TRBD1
CASSQQGARNEKLFF
TGTGCCAGCAGCCAACAGGGGGCGCGTAATGAAAAACTGTTTTTT
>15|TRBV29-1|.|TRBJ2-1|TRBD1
CSVGDRGLGLDEQFF
TGCAGCGTTGGGGACAGGGGGCTAGGTTTGGATGAGCAGTTCTTC
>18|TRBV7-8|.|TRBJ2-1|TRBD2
CASSPMGLAGASYNEQFF
TGTGCCAGCAGCCCTATGGGCCTAGCGGGAGCCTCCTACAATGAGCAGTTCTTC
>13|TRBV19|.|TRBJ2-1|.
CASSTRTLNEQFF
TGTGCCAGTAGTACTAGGACTCTCAATGAGCAGTTCTTC
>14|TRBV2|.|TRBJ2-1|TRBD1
CASTLDRGYNEQFF
TGTGCCAGCACCTTGGACAGGGGGTACAATGAGCAGTTCTTC
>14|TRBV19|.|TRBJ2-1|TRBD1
CASSMGQGIDEQFF
TGTGCCAGTAGTATGGGACAGGGGATTGATGAGCAGTTCTTC
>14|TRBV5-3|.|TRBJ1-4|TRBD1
CARSLGQGWEKLFF
TGTGCCAGAAGCTTGGGACAGGGGTGGGAAAAACTGTTTTTT
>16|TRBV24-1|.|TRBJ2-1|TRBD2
CATSDPSAGAYNEQFF
TGTGCCACCAGTGACCCCTCAGCGGGAGCTTACAATGAGCAGTTCTTC
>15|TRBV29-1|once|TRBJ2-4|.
CSVSGGPRAKNIQYF
TGCAGCGTGAGTGGAGGGCCCAGGGCCAAAAACATTCAGTACTTC
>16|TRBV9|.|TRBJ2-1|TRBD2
CASSLRASGTYNEQFF
TGTGCCAGCAGCTTAAGGGCTAGCGGGACCTACAATGAGCAGTTCTTC
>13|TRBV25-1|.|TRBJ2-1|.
CATQLRGGNEQFF
TGTGCCACCCAACTACGGGGAGGCAATGAGCAGTTCTTC
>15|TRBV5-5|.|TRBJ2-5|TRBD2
CASSFTLAGVETQYF
TGTGCCAGCAGCTTCACACTAGCGGGAGTAGAGACCCAGTACTTC
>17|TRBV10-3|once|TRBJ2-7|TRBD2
CAISRGTSGTNSYEQYF
TGTGCCATCAGTCGCGGGACTAGCGGGACGAACTCCTACGAGCAGTACTTC
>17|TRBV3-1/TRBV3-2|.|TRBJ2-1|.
CASSQVLAISSYNEQFF
TGTGCCAGCAGCCAAGTCCTAGCTATAAGCTCCTACAATGAGCAGTTCTTC
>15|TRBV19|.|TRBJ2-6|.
CASSTTRSGANVLTF
TGTGCCAGTAGTACCACTCGATCTGGGGCCAACGTCCTGACTTTC
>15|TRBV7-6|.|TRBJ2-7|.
CASSLGAAGLYEQYF
TGTGCCAGCAGCTTAGGGGCGGCCGGACTCTACGAGCAGTACTTC
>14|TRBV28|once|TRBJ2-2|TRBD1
CASKGQWNTGELFF
TGTGCCAGCAAGGGACAGTGGAACACCGGGGAGCTGTTTTTT
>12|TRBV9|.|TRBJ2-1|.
CASSVQGNEQFF
TGTGCCAGCAGCGTACAGGGGAATGAGCAGTTCTTC
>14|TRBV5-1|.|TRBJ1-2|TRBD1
CASRSQTGGSGYTF
TGCGCCAGCAGATCCCAGACAGGGGGAAGTGGCTACACCTTC
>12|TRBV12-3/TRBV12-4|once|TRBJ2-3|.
CASSARGDTQYF
TGTGCCAGCAGTGCACGGGGAGATACGCAGTATTTT
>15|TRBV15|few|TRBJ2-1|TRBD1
CATSRGQGKRDEQFF
TGTGCCACCAGCAGGGGACAGGGAAAAAGGGATGAGCAGTTCTTC
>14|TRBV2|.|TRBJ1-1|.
CASIGGGGIDEAFF
TGTGCCAGCATTGGGGGGGGAGGGATAGATGAAGCTTTCTTT
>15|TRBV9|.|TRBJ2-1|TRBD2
CASSVSGSSYNEQFF
TGTGCCAGCAGCGTTAGCGGGAGCTCCTACAATGAGCAGTTCTTC
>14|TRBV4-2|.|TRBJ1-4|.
CASSQDRYNEKLFF
TGTGCCAGCAGCCAAGATCGGTATAATGAAAAACTGTTTTTT
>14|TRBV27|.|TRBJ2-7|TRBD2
CASATSGKSYEQYF
TGTGCCAGCGCAACTAGCGGGAAGTCCTACGAGCAGTACTTC
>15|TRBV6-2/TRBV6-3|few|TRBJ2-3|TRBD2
CASSYGGRDRDTQYF
TGTGCCAGCAGTTACGGCGGGAGGGACAGAGATACGCAGTATTTT
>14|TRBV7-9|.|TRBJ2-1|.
CASSLSISKNEQFF
TGTGCCAGCAGCTTGTCTATCTCTAAAAATGAGCAGTTCTTC
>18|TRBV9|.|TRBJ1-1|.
CASGDPTGTPAGGTEAFF
TGTGCCTCTGGGGACCCAACCGGGACACCGGCGGGGGGGACTGAAGCTTTCTTT
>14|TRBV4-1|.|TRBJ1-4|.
CASSLGMTNEKLFF
TGCGCCAGCAGCCTCGGGATGACTAATGAAAAACTGTTTTTT
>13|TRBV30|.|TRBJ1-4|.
CAWSTGGNEKLFF
TGTGCCTGGAGTACAGGCGGTAATGAAAAACTGTTTTTT
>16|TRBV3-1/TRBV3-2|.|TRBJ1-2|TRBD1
CASSQGTGAGDYGYTF
TGTGCCAGCAGCCAAGGCACAGGGGCGGGTGACTATGGCTACACCTTC
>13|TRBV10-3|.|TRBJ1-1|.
CAIRGGTNTEAFF
TGTGCCATCAGGGGGGGTACAAACACTGAAGCTTTCTTT
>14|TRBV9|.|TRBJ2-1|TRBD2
CASSLGTSGNEQFF
TGTGCCAGCAGCCTCGGGACTAGCGGTAATGAGCAGTTCTTC
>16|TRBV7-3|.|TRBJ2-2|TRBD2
CASSSRLAGYTGELFF
TGTGCCAGCAGCTCTAGACTAGCGGGATACACCGGGGAGCTGTTTTTT
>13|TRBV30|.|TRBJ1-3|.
CAWRDTNGNTIYF
TGTGCCTGGAGGGACACCAATGGAAACACCATATATTTT
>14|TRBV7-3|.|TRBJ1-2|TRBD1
CASSLTGTAHSYTF
TGTGCCAGCAGCTTAACCGGGACAGCCCATAGCTACACCTTC
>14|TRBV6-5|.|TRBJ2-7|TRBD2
CASRLADTLYEQYF
TGTGCCAGCAGGCTAGCGGATACTCTCTACGAGCAGTACTTC
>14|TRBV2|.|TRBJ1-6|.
CASSVDKDNSPLHF
TGTGCCAGCAGTGTGGACAAGGATAATTCACCCCTCCACTTT
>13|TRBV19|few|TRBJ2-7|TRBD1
CASSLFRDSEQYF
TGTGCCAGTAGTTTATTCCGGGACAGCGAGCAGTACTTC
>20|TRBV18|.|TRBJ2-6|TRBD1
CASSPLTGVGASSGANVLTF
TGTGCCAGCTCACCCCTGACAGGGGTCGGTGCCTCCTCTGGGGCCAACGTCCTGACTTTC
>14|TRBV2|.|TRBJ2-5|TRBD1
CASSPGQGRETQYF
TGTGCCAGCAGTCCCGGACAGGGTCGGGAGACCCAGTACTTC
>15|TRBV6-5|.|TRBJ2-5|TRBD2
CASSLQLGGQETQYF
TGTGCCAGCAGCTTGCAGTTGGGGGGGCAAGAGACCCAGTACTTC
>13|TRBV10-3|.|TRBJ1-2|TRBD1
CAISDTGDGGYTF
TGTGCCATCAGTGACACAGGGGACGGGGGCTACACCTTC
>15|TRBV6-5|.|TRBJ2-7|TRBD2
CASRITGTRNDEQYF
TGTGCCAGCAGAATAACCGGGACTAGGAACGACGAGCAGTACTTC